Sequencing of this TCR beta chain was carried out in a study of OX40 agonist ivuxolimab in advanced cancers. About the full investigation: Ivuxolimab was a fully human IgG2 agonistic monoclonal antibody targeting the costimulatory receptor OX40 (CD134). Intravenous ivuxolimab was administered to patients every 2 weeks at six dose levels: 0.01, 0.1, 0.3, 1.5, 3 and 10 mg/kg. Of the roughly 53 patients in dose escalation, around 20 had hepatocellular carcinoma, roughly 15 had melanoma, 9 had renal cell carcinoma and 9 had head and neck cancer. In the dose-escalation cohort, around four fifths of patients were male, and the mean age was roughly 60 years with a range of roughly 20 to 80. Prior anti-PD-1, anti-PD-L1 or anti-CTLA-4 therapy was permitted, and checkpoint inhibitors had been received by roughly two fifths of dose-escalation patients. Partial responses occurred in three dose-escalation patients, of whom one had hepatocellular carcinoma and two had cutaneous melanoma. Peripheral TCRbeta sequencing was intended to test whether TCR sequence diversity was altered and clonal T-cell expansion was caused by ivuxolimab. The paper covers the monotherapy dose-escalation part of the phase I ivuxolimab trial, which included N ≈ 50 patients. The investigation overall reported the following: At doses from 0.1 to 3.0 mg/kg, clonal expansion was seen in both CD4+ and CD8+ blood T cells between baseline and week 6. The antigen specificity of the peripheral T cells that underwent clonal expansion was not determined. After ivuxolimab, CD8+ T cells had more expanded clones than CD4+ T cells on average. In the 0.1-3.0 mg/kg groups, partial responders had among the lowest normalized peripheral clonal expansion, particularly in CD8+ T cells. Low levels of normalized T-cell clonal expansion were also seen in some patients who did not respond.

V is trimmed back by 5 bases and J by 1 base, and the junction contains 7 bases that no gene match accounts for. The cysteine opens and the phenylalanine closes a CDR3 of 15 amino acids. Of all the DNA, just the CDR3 is kept, 45 bases in frame from base 1. CDR1 MDHEN and CDR2 SYDVKM were looked up in the germline V gene. Patients with a history of autoimmune disease or receiving systemic immunosuppression were excluded from the trial. In every dose cohort, peripheral blood was drawn for TCR sequencing at baseline, cycle 4 day 1, and cycle 7 day 1. Samples came from an open-label, multicenter, first-in-human phase I dose-escalation trial of ivuxolimab. Adults with locally advanced or metastatic melanoma, renal cell, hepatocellular, or head and neck squamous cell carcinoma were enrolled in the trial. CD4+ and CD8+ T cells were sorted separately from peripheral blood before TCR sequencing. In this sample, this clone turned up a few times. Its antigen remains unidentified. No clone much larger than this one lies a single base away; base qualities are absent.

To sequence the TCRbeta CDR3 region, genomic DNA was isolated from the sorted cells. The immunoSEQ Assay was used to sequence the TCRbeta CDR3 regions. TCRdb took this table from immuneACCESS and kept in-frame rearrangements with V and J called. Such tables lack part of the clones; where checked against another copy, unresolved V genes explain under half of the gap, and the rest is unexplained. In this sample the table shows over 70,000 clones, about nine tenths of which occur a single time. Clones ranked in the top ten supply 0.4% to 0.55% of the sample. The TCR originated in an adult with an advanced solid tumor such as melanoma, head and neck, liver or kidney cancer. The rearranged chain carries TRBV28 and TRBJ1-1; 7 bases in between match TRBD1. The sequencing here drew on CD4+ or CD8+ T cells sorted from blood, taken in a trial of the OX40 agonist ivuxolimab. In nucleotide form, the sequence is TGTGCCAGCAGTCCACTGGGACAGAAGAACACTGAAGCTTTCTTT. Translated, it gives CASSPLGQKNTEAFF.